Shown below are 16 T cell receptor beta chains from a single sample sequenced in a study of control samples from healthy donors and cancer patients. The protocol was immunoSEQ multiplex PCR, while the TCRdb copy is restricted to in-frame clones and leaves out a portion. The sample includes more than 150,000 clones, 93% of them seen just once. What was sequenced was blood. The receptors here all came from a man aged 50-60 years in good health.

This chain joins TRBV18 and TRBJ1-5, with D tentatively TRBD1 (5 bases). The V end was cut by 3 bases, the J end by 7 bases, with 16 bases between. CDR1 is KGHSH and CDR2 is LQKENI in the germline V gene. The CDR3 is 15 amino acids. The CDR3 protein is CASSPQRGRDQPQHF. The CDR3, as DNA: TGTGCCAGCTCACCCCAAAGGGGACGAGACCAGCCCCAGCATTTT.

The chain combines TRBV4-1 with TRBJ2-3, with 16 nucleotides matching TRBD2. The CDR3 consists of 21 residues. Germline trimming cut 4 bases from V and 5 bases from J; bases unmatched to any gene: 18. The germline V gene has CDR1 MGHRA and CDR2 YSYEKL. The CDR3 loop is CASSLPGLAGGPSRTRDTQYF. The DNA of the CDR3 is TGCGCCAGCAGCCTACCGGGACTAGCGGGAGGGCCGTCGCGAACTCGAGATACGCAGTATTTT.

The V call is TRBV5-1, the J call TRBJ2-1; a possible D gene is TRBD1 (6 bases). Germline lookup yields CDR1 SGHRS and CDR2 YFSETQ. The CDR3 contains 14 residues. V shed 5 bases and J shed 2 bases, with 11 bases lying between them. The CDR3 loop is CASSLQGPYNEQFF. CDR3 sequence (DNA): TGCGCCAGCAGTTTGCAGGGGCCCTACAATGAGCAGTTCTTC.

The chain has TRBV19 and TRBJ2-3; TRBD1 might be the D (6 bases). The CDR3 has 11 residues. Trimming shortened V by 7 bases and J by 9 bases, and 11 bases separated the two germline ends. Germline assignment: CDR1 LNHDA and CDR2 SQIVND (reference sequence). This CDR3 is CASNKGVTQYF. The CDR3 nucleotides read TGTGCCAGTAATAAGGGGGTCACGCAGTATTTT.

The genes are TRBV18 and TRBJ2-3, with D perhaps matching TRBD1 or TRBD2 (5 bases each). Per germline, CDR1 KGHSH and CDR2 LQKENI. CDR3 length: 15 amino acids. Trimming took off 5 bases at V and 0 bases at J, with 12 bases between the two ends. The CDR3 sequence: CASSGTMPSTDTQYF. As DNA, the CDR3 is TGTGCCAGCTCAGGGACCATGCCTAGCACAGATACGCAGTATTTT.

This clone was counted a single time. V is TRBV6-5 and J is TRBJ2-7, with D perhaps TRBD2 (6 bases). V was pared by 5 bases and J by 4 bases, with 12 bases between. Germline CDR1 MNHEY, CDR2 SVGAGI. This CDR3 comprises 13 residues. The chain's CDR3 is CASSPREIYEQYF. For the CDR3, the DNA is TGTGCCAGCAGTCCCCGGGAGATATACGAGCAGTACTTC.

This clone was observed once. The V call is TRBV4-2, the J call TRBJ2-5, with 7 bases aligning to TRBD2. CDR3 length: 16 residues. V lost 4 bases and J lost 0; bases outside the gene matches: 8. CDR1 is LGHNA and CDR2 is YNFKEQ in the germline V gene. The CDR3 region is CASSPRAGSHQETQYF. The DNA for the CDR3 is TGTGCCAGCAGCCCCCGAGCGGGGTCACACCAAGAGACCCAGTACTTC.

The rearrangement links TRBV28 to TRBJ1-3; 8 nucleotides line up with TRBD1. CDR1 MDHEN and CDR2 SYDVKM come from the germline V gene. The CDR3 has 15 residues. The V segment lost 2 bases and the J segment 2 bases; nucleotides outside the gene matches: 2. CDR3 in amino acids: CASSLRTGTGNTIYF. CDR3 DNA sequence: TGTGCCAGCAGTTTAAGGACAGGGACTGGAAACACCATATATTTT.

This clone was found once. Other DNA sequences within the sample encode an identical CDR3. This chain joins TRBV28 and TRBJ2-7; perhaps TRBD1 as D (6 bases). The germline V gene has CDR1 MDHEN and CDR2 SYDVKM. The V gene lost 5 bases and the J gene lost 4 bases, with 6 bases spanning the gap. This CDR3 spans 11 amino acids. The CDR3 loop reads CASSGQYEQYF. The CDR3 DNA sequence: TGTGCCAGCAGTGGACAGTACGAGCAGTACTTC.

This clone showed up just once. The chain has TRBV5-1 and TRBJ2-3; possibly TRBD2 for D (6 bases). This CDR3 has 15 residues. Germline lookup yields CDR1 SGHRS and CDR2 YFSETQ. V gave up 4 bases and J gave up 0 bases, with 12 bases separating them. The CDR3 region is CASSPWGTSTDTQYF. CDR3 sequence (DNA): TGCGCCAGCAGCCCTTGGGGGACTAGCACAGATACGCAGTATTTT.

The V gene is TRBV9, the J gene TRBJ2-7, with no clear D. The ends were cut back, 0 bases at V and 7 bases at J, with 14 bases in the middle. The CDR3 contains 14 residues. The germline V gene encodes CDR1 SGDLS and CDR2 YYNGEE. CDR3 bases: TGTGCCAGCAGCGTAGGACAAAAGCCTACGGAGCAGTACTTC. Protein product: CASSVGQKPTEQYF.

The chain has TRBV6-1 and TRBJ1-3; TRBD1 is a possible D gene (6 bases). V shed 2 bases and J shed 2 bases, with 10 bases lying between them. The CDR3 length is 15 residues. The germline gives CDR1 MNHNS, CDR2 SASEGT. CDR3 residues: CASSEQGGTGNTIYF. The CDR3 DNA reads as TGTGCCAGCAGTGAACAAGGGGGAACTGGAAACACCATATATTTT.

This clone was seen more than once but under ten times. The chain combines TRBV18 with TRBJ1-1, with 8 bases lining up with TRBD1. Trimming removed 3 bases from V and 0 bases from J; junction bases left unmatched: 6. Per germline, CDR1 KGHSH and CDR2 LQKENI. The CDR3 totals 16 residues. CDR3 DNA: TGTGCCAGCTCACCGGGACAGGTCCTGCTGAACACTGAAGCTTTCTTT. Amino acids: CASSPGQVLLNTEAFF. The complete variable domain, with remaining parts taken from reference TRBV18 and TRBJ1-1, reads NAGVMQNPRHLVRRRGQEARLRCSPMKGHSHVYWYRQLPEEGLKFMVYLQKENIIDESGMPKERFSAEFPKEGPSILRIQQVVRGDSAAYFCASSPGQVLLNTEAFFGQGTRLTVV.

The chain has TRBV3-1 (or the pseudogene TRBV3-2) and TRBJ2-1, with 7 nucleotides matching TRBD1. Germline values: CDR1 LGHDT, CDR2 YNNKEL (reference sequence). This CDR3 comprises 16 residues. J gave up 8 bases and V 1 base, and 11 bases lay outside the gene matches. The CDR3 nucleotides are TGTGCCAGCAGCCAAGCCGCCCTGACAGGGTTCGATGAGCAGTTCTTC. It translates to CASSQAALTGFDEQFF.

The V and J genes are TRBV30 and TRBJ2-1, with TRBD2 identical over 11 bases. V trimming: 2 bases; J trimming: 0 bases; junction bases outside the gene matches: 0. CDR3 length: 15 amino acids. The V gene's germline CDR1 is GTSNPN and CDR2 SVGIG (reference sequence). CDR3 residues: CAWSLAGGSYNEQFF. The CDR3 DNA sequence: TGTGCCTGGAGTCTAGCGGGAGGCTCCTACAATGAGCAGTTCTTC.

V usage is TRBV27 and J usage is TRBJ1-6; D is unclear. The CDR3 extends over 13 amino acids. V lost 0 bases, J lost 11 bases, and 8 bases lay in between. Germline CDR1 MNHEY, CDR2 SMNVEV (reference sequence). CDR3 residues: CASSLSARAPLHF. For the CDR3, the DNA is TGTGCCAGCAGTTTATCTGCGAGGGCACCCCTCCACTTT.